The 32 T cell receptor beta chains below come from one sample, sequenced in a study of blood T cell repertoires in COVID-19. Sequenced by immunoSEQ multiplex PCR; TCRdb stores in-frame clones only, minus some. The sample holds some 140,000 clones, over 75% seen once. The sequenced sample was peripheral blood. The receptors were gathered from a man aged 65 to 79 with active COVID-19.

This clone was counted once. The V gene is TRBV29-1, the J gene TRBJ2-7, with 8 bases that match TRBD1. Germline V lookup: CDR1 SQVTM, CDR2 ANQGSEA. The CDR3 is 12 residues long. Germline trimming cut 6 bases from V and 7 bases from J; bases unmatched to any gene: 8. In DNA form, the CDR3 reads TGCAGCGTCGCGGACAGGGTTGGAGAGCAGTACTTC. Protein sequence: CSVADRVGEQYF.

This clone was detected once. The CDR3 DNA follows: TGTGCCAGCAGTGCTACTCCGGGACAGGGGGGAAATGGCTACACCTTC. Its protein product is CASSATPGQGGNGYTF. This chain uses TRBV27 with TRBJ1-2, with 11 bases lining up with TRBD1. This CDR3 is 16 amino acids long. Germline assignment: CDR1 MNHEY and CDR2 SMNVEV (reference sequence). The trim removed 5 bases at V and 6 bases at J, leaving 11 bases unmatched.

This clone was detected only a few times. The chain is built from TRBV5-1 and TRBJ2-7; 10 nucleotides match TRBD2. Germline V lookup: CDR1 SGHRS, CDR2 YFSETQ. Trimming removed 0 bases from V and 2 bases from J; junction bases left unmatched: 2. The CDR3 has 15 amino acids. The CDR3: CASSLDLAGAYEQYF. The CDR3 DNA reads TGCGCCAGCAGCTTGGACCTAGCGGGGGCCTACGAGCAGTACTTC.

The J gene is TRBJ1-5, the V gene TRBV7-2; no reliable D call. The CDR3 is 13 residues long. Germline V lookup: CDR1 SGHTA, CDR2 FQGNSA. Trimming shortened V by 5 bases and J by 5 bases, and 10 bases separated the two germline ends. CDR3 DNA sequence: TGTGCCAGCAGCAGGAGGCTGGATCAGCCCCAGCATTTT. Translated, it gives CASSRRLDQPQHF. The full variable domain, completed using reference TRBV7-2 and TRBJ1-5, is GAGVSQSPSNKVTEKGKDVELRCDPISGHTALYWYRQSLGQGLEFLIYFQGNSAPDKSGLPSDRFSAERTGGSVSTLTIQRTQQEDSAVYLCASSRRLDQPQHFGDGTRLSIL.

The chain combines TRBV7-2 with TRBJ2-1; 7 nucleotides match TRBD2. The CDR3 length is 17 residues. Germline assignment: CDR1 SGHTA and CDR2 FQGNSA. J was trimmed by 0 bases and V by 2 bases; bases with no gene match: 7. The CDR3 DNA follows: TGTGCCAGCAGCTTACGAAGCGCGGGAGTCTCCTACAATGAGCAGTTCTTC. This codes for CASSLRSAGVSYNEQFF.

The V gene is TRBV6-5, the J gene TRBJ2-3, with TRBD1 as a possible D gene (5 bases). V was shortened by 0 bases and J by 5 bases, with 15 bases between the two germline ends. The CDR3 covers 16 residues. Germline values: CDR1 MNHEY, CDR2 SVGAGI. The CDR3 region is CASSYSSGNSVDTQYF. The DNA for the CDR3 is TGTGCCAGCAGTTACTCTTCAGGGAATAGTGTAGATACGCAGTATTTT.

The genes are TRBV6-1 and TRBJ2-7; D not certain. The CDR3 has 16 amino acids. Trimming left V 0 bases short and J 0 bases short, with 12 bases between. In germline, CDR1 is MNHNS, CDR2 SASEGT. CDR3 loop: CASSEAPQTASYEQYF. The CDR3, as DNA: TGTGCCAGCAGTGAAGCCCCACAGACGGCCTCCTACGAGCAGTACTTC.

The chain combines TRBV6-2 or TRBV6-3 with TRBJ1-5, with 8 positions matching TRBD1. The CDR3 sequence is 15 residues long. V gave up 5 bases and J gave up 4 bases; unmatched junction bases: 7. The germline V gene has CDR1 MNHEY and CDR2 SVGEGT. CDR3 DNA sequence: TGTGCCAGCAGTGCAGGGACAGGTGGAAATCAGCCCCAGCATTTT. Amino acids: CASSAGTGGNQPQHF.

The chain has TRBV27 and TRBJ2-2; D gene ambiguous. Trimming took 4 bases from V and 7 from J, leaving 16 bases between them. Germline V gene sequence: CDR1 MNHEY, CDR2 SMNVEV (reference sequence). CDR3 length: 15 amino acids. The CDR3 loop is CASSSFEWSSGELFF. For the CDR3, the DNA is TGTGCCAGCAGTTCCTTCGAGTGGTCAAGCGGGGAGCTGTTTTTT.

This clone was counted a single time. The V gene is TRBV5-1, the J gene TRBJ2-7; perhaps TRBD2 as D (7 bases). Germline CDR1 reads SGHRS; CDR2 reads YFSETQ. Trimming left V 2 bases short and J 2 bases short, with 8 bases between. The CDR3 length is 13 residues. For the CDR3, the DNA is TGCGCCAGCAGCTTCGGGGGGCCCTACGAGCAGTACTTC. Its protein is CASSFGGPYEQYF.

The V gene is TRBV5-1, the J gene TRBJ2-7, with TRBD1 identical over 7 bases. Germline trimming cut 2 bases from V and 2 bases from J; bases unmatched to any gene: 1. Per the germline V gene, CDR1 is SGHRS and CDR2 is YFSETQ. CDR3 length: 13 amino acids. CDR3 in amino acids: CASSFGQAYEQYF. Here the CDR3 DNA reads TGCGCCAGCAGCTTCGGACAGGCCTACGAGCAGTACTTC.

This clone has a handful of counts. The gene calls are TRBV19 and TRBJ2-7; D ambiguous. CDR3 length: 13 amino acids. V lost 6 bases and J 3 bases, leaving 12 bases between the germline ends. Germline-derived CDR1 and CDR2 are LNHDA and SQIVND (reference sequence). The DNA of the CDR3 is TGTGCCAGTAGGCCTGGGCCACACTACGAGCAGTACTTC. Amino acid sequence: CASRPGPHYEQYF.

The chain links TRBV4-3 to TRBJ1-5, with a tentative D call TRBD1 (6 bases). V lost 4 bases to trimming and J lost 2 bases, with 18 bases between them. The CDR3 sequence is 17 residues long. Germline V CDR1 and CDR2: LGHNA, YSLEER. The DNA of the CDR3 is TGCGCCAGCAGCCCCCAATGGGGGGGCTCCGGCAATCAGCCCCAGCATTTT. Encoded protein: CASSPQWGGSGNQPQHF.

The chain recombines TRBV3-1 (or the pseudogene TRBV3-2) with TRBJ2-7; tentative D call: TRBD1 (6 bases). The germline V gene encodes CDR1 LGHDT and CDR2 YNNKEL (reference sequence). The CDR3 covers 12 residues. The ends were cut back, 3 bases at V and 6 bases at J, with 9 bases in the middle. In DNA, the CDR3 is TGTGCCAGCAGCCAGACAGGTTCCGAGCAGTACTTC. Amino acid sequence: CASSQTGSEQYF.

Here the CDR3 DNA reads TGTGCCAGCAGCTTAGACAGGCGAAATGAAAAACTGTTTTTT. The encoded protein is CASSLDRRNEKLFF. The V and J genes are TRBV7-2 and TRBJ1-4, with a weak D call TRBD1 (5 bases). There are 14 residues in the CDR3. V shed 1 base and J shed 5 bases, with 8 bases lying between them. CDR1 and CDR2 from the germline V gene are SGHTA and FQGNSA.

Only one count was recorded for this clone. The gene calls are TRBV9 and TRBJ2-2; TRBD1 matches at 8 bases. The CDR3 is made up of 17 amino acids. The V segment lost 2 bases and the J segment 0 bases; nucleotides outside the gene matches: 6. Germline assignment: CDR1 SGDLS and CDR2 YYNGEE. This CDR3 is CASSVRQGTANTGELFF. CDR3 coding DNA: TGTGCCAGCAGCGTTCGACAGGGGACAGCGAACACCGGGGAGCTGTTTTTT.

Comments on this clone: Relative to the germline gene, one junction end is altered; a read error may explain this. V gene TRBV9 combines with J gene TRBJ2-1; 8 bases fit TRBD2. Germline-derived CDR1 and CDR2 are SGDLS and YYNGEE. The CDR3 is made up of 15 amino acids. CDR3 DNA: TGTGCCAGCAGCGCGAGCGGGAGTACCTACAATGGGCAGTTCTTC. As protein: CASSASGSTYNGQFF.

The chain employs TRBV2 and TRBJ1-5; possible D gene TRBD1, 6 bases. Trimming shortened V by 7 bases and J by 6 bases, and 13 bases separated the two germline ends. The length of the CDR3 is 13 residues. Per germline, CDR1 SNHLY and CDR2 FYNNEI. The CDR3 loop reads CASTGALGQPQHF. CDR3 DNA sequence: TGTGCCAGCACAGGGGCCCTGGGTCAGCCCCAGCATTTT.

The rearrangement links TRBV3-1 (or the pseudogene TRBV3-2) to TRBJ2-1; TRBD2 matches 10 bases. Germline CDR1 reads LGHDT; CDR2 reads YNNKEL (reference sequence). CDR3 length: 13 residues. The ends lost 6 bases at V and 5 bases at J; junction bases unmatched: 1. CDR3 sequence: CASRLAGDNEQFF. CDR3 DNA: TGTGCCAGCAGGCTAGCGGGAGACAATGAGCAGTTCTTC.

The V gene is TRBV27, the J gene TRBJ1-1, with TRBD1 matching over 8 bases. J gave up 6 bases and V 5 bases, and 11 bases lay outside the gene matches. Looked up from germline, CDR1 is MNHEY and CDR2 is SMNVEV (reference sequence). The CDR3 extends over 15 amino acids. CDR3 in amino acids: CASSPRTGLSAEAFF. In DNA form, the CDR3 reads TGTGCCAGCAGTCCTCGGACAGGGCTATCGGCTGAAGCTTTCTTT.

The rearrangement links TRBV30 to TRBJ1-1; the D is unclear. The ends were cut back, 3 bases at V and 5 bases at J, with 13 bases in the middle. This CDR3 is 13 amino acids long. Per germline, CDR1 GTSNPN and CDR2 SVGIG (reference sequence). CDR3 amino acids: CAWSLIGGTEAFF. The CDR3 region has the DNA TGTGCCTGGAGCTTAATAGGAGGGACTGAAGCTTTCTTT.

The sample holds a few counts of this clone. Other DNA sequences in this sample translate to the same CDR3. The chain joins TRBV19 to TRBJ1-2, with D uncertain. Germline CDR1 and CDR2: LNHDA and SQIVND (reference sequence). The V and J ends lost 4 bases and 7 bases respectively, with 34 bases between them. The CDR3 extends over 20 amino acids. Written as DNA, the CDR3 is TGTGCCAGTAGTACCCTATCCTCAGGACCTTGGATAAGAGGGCAAGGTGGCTACACCTTC. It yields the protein CASSTLSSGPWIRGQGGYTF. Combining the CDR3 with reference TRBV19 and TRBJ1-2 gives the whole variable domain DGGITQSPKYLFRKEGQNVTLSCEQNLNHDAMYWYRQDPGQGLRLIYYSQIVNDFQKGDIAEGYSVSREKKESFPLTVTSAQKNPTAFYLCASSTLSSGPWIRGQGGYTFGSGTRLTVV.

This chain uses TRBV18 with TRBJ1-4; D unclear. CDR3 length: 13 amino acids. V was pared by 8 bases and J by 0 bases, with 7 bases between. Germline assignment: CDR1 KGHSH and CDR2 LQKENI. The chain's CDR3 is CASLRSTNEKLFF. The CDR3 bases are TGTGCCAGCCTCAGATCAACTAATGAAAAACTGTTTTTT.

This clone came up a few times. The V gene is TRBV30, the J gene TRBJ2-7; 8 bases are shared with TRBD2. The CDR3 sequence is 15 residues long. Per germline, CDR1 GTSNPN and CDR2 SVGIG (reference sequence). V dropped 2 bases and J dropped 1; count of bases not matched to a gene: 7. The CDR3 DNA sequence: TGTGCCTGGAGTCTGGCGGGAGGCCTTTCCTACGAGCAGTACTTC. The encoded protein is CAWSLAGGLSYEQYF.

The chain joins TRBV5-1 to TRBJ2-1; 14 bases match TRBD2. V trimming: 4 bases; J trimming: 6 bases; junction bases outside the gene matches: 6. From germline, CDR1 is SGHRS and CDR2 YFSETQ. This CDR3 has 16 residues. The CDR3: CASSPGGTSGGNEQFF. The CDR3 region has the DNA TGCGCCAGCAGCCCGGGGGGGACTAGCGGGGGCAATGAGCAGTTCTTC.

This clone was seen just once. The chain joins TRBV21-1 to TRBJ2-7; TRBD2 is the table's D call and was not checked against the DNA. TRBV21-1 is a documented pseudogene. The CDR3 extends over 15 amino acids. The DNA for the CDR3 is TGTGCCAGCAGGCCAAGCTGGGACTCGACCTACGAGCAGTACTTC. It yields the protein CASRPSWDSTYEQYF.

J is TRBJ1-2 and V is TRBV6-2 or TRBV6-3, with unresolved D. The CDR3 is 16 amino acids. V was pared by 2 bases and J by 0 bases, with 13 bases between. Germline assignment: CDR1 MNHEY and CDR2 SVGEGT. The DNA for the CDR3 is TGTGCCAGCAGTTACGGCCCAAAGCGCGCTAACTATGGCTACACCTTC. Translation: CASSYGPKRANYGYTF.

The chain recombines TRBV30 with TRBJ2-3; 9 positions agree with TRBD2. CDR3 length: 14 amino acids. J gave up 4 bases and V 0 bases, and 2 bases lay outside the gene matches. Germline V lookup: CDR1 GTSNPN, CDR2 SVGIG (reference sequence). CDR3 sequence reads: CAWSVSGSSDTQYF. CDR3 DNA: TGTGCCTGGAGTGTTAGCGGGAGTTCAGATACGCAGTATTTT. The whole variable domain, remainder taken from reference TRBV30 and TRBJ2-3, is SQTIHQWPATLVQPVGSPLSLECTVEGTSNPNLYWYRQAAGRGLQLLFYSVGIGQISSEVPQNLSASRPQDRQFILSSKKLLLSDSGFYLCAWSVSGSSDTQYFGPGTRLTVL.

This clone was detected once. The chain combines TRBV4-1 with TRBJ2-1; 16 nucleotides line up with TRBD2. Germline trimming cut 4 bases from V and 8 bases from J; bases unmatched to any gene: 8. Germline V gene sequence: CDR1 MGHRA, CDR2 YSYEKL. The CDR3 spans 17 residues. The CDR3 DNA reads TGCGCCAGCAGCCTCGGGACTAGCGGGAGGGCCGAGGATGAGCAGTTCTTC. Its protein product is CASSLGTSGRAEDEQFF.

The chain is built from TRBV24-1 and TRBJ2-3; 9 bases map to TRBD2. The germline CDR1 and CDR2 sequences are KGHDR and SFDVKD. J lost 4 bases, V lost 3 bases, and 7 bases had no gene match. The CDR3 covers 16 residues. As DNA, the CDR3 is TGTGCCACCAGTGATCCGACTAGCGGAGGGGCAGATACGCAGTATTTT. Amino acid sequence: CATSDPTSGGADTQYF.

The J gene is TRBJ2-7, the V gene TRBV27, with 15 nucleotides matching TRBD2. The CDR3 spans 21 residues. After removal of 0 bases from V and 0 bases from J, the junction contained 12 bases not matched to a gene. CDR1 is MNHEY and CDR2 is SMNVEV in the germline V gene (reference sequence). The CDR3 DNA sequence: TGTGCCAGCAGTTTATCGAAAGGGGCCGGGACTAGCGGGAGGAGCTCCTACGAGCAGTACTTC. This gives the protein CASSLSKGAGTSGRSSYEQYF.

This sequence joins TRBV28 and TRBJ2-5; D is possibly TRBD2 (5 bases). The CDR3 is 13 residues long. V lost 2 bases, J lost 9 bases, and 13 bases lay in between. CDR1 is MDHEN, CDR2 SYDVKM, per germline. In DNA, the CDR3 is TGTGCCAGCAGTTTAAGGACTCCTACTCCCCAGTACTTC. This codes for CASSLRTPTPQYF.